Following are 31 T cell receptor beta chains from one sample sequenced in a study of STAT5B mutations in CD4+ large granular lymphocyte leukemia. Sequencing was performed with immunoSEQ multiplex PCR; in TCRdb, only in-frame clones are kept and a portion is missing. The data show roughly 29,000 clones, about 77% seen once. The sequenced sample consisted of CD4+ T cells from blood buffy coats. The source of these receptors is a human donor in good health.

DNA for the CDR3: TGTGCTAGTGGTTTGGTACAAGGGGTAACAGAGAGCAATCAGCCCCAGCATTTT. Its protein product is CASGLVQGVTESNQPQHF. The V call is TRBV12-5, the J call TRBJ1-5; D is perhaps TRBD1 (5 bases). Deletions cut 0 bases from V and 1 base from J, with 16 bases between. Looked up from germline, CDR1 is LGHNT and CDR2 is FRNRAP. The CDR3 length is 18 residues.

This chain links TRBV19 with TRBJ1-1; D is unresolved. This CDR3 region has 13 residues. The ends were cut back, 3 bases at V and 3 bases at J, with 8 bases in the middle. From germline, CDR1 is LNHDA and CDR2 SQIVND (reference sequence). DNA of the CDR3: TGTGCCAGTAGTATGTCTTGGGACACTGAAGCTTTCTTT. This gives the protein CASSMSWDTEAFF.

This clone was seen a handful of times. The CDR3 DNA follows: TGTGCCAGTAGCCCCTATAGGACGACAAAAGAGACCCAGTACTTC. Translating gives CASSPYRTTKETQYF. V and J are TRBV19 and TRBJ2-5; D gene unclear. The CDR3 consists of 15 residues. Between the trimmed V and J ends, which lost 6 bases and 3 bases, there was a span of 17 bases. Germline V CDR1 and CDR2: LNHDA, SQIVND (reference sequence).

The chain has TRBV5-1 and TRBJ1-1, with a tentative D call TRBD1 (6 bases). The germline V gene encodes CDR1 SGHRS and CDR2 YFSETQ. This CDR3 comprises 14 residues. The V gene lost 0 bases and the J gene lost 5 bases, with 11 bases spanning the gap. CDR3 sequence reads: CASSLVGGWTEAFF. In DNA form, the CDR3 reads TGCGCCAGCAGCTTGGTAGGGGGTTGGACTGAAGCTTTCTTT.

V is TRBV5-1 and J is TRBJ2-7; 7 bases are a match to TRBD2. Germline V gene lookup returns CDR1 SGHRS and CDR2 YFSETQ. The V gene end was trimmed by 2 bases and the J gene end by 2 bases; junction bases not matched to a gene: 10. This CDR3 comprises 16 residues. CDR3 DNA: TGCGCCAGCAGCTTTCAAACCGGGACTAAAGCCTACGAGCAGTACTTC. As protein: CASSFQTGTKAYEQYF. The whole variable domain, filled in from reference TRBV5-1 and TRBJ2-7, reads KAGVTQTPRYLIKTRGQQVTLSCSPISGHRSVSWYQQTPGQGLQFLFEYFSETQRNKGNFPGRFSGRQFSNSRSEMNVSTLELGDSALYLCASSFQTGTKAYEQYFGPGTRLTVT.

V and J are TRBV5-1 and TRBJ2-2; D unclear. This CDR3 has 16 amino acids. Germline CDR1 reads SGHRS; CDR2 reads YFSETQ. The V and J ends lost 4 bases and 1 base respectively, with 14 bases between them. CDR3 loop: CASSPRTELNTGELFF. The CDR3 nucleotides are TGCGCCAGCAGCCCCCGGACCGAATTGAACACCGGGGAGCTGTTTTTT.

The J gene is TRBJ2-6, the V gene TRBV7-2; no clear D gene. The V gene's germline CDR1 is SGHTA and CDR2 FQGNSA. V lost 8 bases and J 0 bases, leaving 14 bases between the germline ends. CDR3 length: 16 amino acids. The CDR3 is CASGPAPSSGANVLTF. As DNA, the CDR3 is TGTGCCAGCGGGCCCGCCCCGTCCTCTGGGGCCAACGTCCTGACTTTC.

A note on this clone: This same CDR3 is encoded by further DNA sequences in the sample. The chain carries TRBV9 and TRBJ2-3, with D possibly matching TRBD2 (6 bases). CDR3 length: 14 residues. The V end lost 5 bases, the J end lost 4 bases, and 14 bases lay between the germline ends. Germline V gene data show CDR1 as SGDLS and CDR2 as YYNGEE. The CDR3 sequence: CASSKAGRSDTQYF. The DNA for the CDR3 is TGTGCCAGCAGTAAGGCGGGGAGATCAGATACGCAGTATTTT.

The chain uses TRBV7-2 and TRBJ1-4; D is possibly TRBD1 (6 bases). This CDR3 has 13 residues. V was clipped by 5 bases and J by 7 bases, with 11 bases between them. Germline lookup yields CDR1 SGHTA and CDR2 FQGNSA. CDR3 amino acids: CASSRGGFEKLFF. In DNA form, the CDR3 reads TGTGCCAGCAGCCGCGGGGGCTTTGAAAAACTGTTTTTT.

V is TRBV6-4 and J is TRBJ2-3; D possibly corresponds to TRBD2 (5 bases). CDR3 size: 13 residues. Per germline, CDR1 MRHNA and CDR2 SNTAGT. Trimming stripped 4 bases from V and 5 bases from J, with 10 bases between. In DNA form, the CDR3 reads TGTGCCAGCAGTGTTGGGAGCCGAGATACGCAGTATTTT. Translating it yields CASSVGSRDTQYF.

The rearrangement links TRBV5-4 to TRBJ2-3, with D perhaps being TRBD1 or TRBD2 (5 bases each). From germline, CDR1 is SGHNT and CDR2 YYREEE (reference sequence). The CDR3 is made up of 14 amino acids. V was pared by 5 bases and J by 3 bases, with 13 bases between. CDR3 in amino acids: CASSTGTTTDTQYF. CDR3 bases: TGTGCCAGCAGTACCGGGACGACTACAGATACGCAGTATTTT. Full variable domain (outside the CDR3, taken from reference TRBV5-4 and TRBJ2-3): ETGVTQSPTHLIKTRGQQVTLRCSSQSGHNTVSWYQQALGQGPQFIFQYYREEENGRGNFPPRFSGLQFPNYSSELNVNALELDDSALYLCASSTGTTTDTQYFGPGTRLTVL.

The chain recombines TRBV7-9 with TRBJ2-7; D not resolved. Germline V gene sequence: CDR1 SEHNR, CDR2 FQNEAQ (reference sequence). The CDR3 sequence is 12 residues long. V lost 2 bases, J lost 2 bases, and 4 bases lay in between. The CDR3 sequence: CASSLSAYEQYF. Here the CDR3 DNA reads TGTGCCAGCAGCTTATCGGCCTACGAGCAGTACTTC.

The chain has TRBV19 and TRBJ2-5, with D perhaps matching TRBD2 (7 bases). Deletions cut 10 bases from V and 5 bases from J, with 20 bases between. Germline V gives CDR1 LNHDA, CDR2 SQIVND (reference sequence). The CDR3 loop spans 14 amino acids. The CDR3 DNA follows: TGTGCCACCTCTCCCAGGGGAGGGCAGGAGACCCAGTACTTC. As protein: CATSPRGGQETQYF.

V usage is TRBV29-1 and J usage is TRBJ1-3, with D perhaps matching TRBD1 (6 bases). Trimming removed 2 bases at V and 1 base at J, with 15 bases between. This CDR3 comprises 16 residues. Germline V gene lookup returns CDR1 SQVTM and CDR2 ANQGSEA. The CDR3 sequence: CSVEIYTRGSGNTIYF. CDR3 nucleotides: TGCAGCGTTGAAATATATACTAGGGGGTCTGGAAACACCATATATTTT.

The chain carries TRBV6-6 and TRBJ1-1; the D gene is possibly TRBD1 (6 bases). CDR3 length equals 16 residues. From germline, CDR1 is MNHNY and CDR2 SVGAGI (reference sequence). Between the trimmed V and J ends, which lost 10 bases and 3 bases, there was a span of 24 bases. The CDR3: CANNRGKGGTDTEAFF. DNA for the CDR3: TGTGCCAACAATCGGGGCAAGGGGGGGACGGACACTGAAGCTTTCTTT.

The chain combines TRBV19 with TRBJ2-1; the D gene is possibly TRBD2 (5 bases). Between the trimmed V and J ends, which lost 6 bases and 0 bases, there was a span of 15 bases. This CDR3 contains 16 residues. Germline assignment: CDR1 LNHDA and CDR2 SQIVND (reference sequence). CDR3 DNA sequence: TGTGCCAGTAGACGAAGAGCGGTTAGCTCCTACAATGAGCAGTTCTTC. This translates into CASRRRAVSSYNEQFF. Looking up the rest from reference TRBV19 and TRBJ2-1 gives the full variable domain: DGGITQSPKYLFRKEGQNVTLSCEQNLNHDAMYWYRQDPGQGLRLIYYSQIVNDFQKGDIAEGYSVSREKKESFPLTVTSAQKNPTAFYLCASRRRAVSSYNEQFFGPGTRLTVL.

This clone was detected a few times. The CDR3 DNA sequence: TGTGCCAGCAGCTCCAGGGCGAACACCGGGGAGCTGTTTTTT. It is translated as CASSSRANTGELFF. This sequence joins TRBV7-9 and TRBJ2-2, with TRBD1 as a possible D gene (5 bases). Trimming shortened V by 4 bases and J by 0 bases, and 6 bases separated the two germline ends. Per germline, CDR1 SEHNR and CDR2 FQNEAQ (reference sequence). This CDR3 is 14 amino acids long.

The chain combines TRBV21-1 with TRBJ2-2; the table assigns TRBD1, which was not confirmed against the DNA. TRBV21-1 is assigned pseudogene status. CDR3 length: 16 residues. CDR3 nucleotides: TGTGCCAGCCCCAAACCGGGACACACGAACACCGGGGAGCTGTTTTTT. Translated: CASPKPGHTNTGELFF.

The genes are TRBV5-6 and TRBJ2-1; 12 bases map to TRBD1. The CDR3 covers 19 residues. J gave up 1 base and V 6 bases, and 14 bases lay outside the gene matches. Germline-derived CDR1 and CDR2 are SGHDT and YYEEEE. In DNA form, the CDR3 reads TGTGCCAGCACCGAGCCGGGACAGGGGGCATATTTGTCCTACAATGAGCAGTTCTTC. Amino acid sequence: CASTEPGQGAYLSYNEQFF.

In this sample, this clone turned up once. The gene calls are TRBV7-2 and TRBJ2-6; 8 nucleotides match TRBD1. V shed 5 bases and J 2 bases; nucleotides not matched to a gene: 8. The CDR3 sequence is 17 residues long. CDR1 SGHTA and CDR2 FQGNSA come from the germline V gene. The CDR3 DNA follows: TGTGCCAGCAGCCCCCGGACAGGGCATCCTGGGGCCAACGTCCTGACTTTC. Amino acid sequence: CASSPRTGHPGANVLTF.

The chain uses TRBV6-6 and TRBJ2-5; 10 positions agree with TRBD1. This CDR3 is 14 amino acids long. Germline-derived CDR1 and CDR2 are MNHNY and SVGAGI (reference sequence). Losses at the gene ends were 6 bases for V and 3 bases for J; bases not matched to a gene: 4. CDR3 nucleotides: TGTGCCAGCAGCTCGGGACAGGGGAAAGAGACCCAGTACTTC. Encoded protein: CASSSGQGKETQYF.

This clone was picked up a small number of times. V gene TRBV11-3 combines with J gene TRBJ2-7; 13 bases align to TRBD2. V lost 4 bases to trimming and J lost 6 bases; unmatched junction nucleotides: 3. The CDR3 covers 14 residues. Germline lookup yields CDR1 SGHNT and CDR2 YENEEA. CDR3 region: CASSSGLAGAEQYF. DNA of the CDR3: TGTGCCAGCAGCTCTGGACTAGCGGGAGCCGAGCAGTACTTC.

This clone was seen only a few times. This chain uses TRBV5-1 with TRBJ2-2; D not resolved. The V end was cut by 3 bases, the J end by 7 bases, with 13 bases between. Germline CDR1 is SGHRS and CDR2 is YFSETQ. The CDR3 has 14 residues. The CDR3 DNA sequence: TGCGCCAGCAGCTCCAGTACGTTGGGCGGGGAGCTGTTTTTT. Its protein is CASSSSTLGGELFF. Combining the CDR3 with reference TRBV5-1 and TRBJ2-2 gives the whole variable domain KAGVTQTPRYLIKTRGQQVTLSCSPISGHRSVSWYQQTPGQGLQFLFEYFSETQRNKGNFPGRFSGRQFSNSRSEMNVSTLELGDSALYLCASSSSTLGGELFFGEGSRLTVL.

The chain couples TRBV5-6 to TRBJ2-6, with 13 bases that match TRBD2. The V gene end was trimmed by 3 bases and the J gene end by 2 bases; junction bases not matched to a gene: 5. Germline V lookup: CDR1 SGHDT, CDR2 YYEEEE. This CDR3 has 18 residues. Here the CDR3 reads CASSSPGTSGTGANVLTF. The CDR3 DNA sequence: TGTGCCAGCAGCTCGCCCGGGACTAGCGGGACTGGGGCCAACGTCCTGACTTTC.

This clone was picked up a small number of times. The CDR3 DNA is TGTGCCAGCCAATACTCCCGAGGACGGGACTATGGCTACACCTTC. Its translation is CASQYSRGRDYGYTF. The chain carries TRBV6-6 and TRBJ1-2; D not resolved. This CDR3 spans 15 amino acids. Germline V gene lookup returns CDR1 MNHNY and CDR2 SVGAGI (reference sequence). Trimming took 8 bases from V and 3 from J, leaving 19 bases between them.

This chain's CDR3 is CASSRGAGGKADTQYF. The CDR3 coding sequence is TGTGCCAGCAGCCGGGGGGCAGGGGGCAAAGCAGATACGCAGTATTTT. The chain couples TRBV5-8 to TRBJ2-3; D possibly corresponds to TRBD1 (8 bases). The germline V gene encodes CDR1 SGHTS and CDR2 YDEGEE. This CDR3 is built from 16 residues. Trimming took 4 bases from V and 4 from J, leaving 19 bases between them.

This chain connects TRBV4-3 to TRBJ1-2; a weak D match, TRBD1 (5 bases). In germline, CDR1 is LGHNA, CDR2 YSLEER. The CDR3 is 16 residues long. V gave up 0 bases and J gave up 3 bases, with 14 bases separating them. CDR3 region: CASSQDQGTDHYGYTF. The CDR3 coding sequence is TGCGCCAGCAGCCAAGATCAAGGGACCGATCACTATGGCTACACCTTC.

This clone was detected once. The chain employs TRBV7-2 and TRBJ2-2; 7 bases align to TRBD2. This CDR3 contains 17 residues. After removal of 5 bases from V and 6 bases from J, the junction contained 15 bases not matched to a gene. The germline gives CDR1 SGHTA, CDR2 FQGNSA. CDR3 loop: CASSQRVASGIAGELFF. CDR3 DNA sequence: TGTGCCAGCAGCCAGAGGGTTGCAAGCGGGATCGCCGGGGAGCTGTTTTTT.

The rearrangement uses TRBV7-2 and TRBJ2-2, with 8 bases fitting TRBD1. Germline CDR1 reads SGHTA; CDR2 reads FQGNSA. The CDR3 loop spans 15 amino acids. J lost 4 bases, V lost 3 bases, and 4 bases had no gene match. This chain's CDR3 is CASSLRTGSTGELFF. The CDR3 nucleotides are TGTGCCAGCAGCTTGCGGACAGGGAGCACCGGGGAGCTGTTTTTT.

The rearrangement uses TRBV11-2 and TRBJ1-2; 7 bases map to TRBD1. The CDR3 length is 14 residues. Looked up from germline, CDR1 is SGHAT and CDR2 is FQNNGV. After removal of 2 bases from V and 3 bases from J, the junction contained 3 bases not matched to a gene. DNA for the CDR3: TGTGCCAGCAGCTTAACAGGGGTTGACTATGGCTACACCTTC. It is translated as CASSLTGVDYGYTF.

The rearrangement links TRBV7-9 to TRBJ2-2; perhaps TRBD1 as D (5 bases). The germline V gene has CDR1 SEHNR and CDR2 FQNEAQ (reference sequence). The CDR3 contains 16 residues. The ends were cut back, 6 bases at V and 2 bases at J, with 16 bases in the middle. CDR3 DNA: TGTGCCAGCAGTGATAGGCCGACAGATAACACCGGGGAGCTGTTTTTT. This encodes CASSDRPTDNTGELFF.